This TCR beta chain was captured by sequencing in a study of tumor and adjacent non-tumor tissue in lung cancer (dated by TCRdb to the late 2010s). In the study overall: The cohort included around twelve adenocarcinoma, 2 squamous cell carcinoma and 1 small cell lung cancer patients. Ages among the 15 or so patients ranged from roughly 30 to 76 years, there were roughly ten men and 5 women, and disease was at TNM stage I to III. For each patient, one tumor sample and one normal lung sample were taken, giving some 33 paired specimens that underwent TCRbeta CDR3 sequencing. Sequencing produced 125,075,908 productive TCRbeta reads in total, an average of approximately 4.1 million reads per sample. Using bulk TCRbeta repertoires from 15 lung cancer patients, the study set lung tumor tissue side by side with matched distant non-tumor lung tissue. Study-level results and caveats: Only roughly 14 patients were in the cohort, and the authors stated that larger samples and more detailed clinical data are needed. The methods do not name the sequencing platform or mention unique molecular identifiers. Younger patients had significantly higher TCR diversity, and higher tumor TCR diversity was associated with shorter overall and disease-free survival. Tumor tissue showed significantly higher TCR diversity (inverse Simpson) than normal lung tissue, at about 410 vs 180 (P = 0.0075, Mann-Whitney U test). Because peripheral blood was not sequenced, blood TCRbeta repertoires in the lung cancer patients of the study were not examined. The top 100 clones accounted for a significantly larger cumulative portion of the repertoire in normal lung than in tumor tissue.

The germline V gene (reference sequence) provides CDR1 LNHDA and CDR2 SQIVND. Trimming takes 5 bases from V and 10 bases from J, and the germline ends sit 15 bases apart. The CDR3 runs 13 residues from the cysteine to the phenylalanine. CDR3 DNA is the only sequence kept; it has 39 bases, read in frame from the first base. Preparation of the library involved multiplex PCR. The instrument given in TCRdb is Illumina HiSeq 2500. TCRbeta libraries were constructed through three rounds of nested PCR with primers (Table S4) according to protocols modified from ARM-PCR. Before sequencing, PCR products of 200-500 bp were excised from the gel and purified with the QIAquick gel extraction kit. As for the authors' bioinformatics: Reads were cleaned using Trimmomatic, were merged into complete CDR3 sequences using FLASH, and were assigned to V(D)J germline segments using MiTCR. VDJtools was used to compute clonal diversity as the inverse Simpson's index. A read counted as productive if the sequence was in-frame and lacked a premature stop codon. TCRdb itself trimmed the public reads at Q25 with fastp, ran MiXCR and retained productive beta chains. Duplicate CDR3 protein sequences are folded into a single record with the most common DNA and genes. None of the V and J calls come from the authors' own analysis; TCRdb made them. The sample records over 100,000 distinct CDR3 sequences, 60% to 65% of which are singletons. In total, the top ten clones hold roughly 19% of the sample.

A remark on this clonotype: It lacks a known antigen. Base qualities are not provided; no much larger clone lies one nucleotide away.

RNA was isolated from bulk unsorted tissue, and RNA quality was assessed with a NanoDrop ND-1000 and an Agilent 2100. Normal lung samples were distant non-tumor tissue taken more than 3 cm from the tumor edge. Newly diagnosed lung cancer patients without prior chemotherapy who had been admitted for thoracic surgery in China between August and November 2014 were enrolled as donors. Anyone who had undergone radiotherapy or chemotherapy before, or who had another cancer at the same time, was left out of the study. Surgical tissue pieces of 1-2 cm3 were preserved in RNAlater solution and were kept at -80 degrees C until use.

The source is a man in his fifties or sixties with non-small cell lung cancer. The receptor chain draws on TRBV19 and TRBJ1-5, with TRBD1 perhaps the D gene, on 5 matching bases. The sequenced sample was distant non-tumor lung tissue. The DNA sequence is given as TGTGCCAGTAGTTCTGGGACGAAATATCCCCAGCATTTT. This gives the protein CASSSGTKYPQHF.